This TCR beta chain was sequenced during a study of siplizumab effects on memory and regulatory T cells (dated by TCRdb to about 2019). Study-level background: Across about eight responder-stimulator pairs, mixed lymphocyte reactions were run as pairs, approximately 1 with siplizumab at approximately 0.96 ug/mL and approximately 1 without drug. The effect of the anti-CD2 antibody siplizumab on alloreactive T-cell subsets was examined in allogeneic mixed lymphocyte reactions constructed from human PBMCs.

As concerns this clone: It lacks a known antigen. No clone much larger than this one lies a single base away; base qualities are absent.

The library was prepared using the immunoSEQ multiplex PCR assay. Each sample had about 10^5 TCR templates assayed by the deep sequencing platform. Genomic DNA extracted from sorted T cells was used for TCRbeta CDR3 sequencing. The original methods were these. The R programming language was used for clonal analysis of the TCRbeta CDR3 data. Comparing unstimulated samples against CFSE-low samples taken after the reaction was how alloreactive CD4+ and CD8+ clones were defined. Regulatory or non-regulatory origin of alloreactive CD4+ clones was assigned by matching sequences to the sorted unstimulated Treg and non-Treg repertoires. The clones in this table, taken by TCRdb from immuneACCESS, are in-frame only. Not every clone is retained; where verified, under half of the shortfall comes from an unresolved V gene, and the cause of the rest is unknown. V, J and clone size are taken as reported in that table, and D and trimming were inferred from the DNA itself. For this sample the table gives roughly 3,500 clones, of which about three fifths were detected only once. Of the sample, about two fifths falls within the top ten clones.

Cells in the mixed lymphocyte reaction were cultured together at 37 degrees C for about 6 days. Responder PBMCs were labelled with CFSE and stimulator PBMCs were labelled with Violet Dye, after which the responder and stimulator PBMCs were mixed at a 1:1 ratio. TCRbeta CDR3 sequencing was performed on sorted unstimulated T cells and on proliferating T cells recovered from mixed lymphocyte reactions. Fresh whole blood from under 13 HLA-typed healthy donors was used as the source from which PBMCs were isolated. After the mixed lymphocyte reaction, proliferating CFSE-low responder T cells were FACS-sorted for TCR sequencing. Trimmed from V: 0 bases; trimmed from J: 6 bases; junction bases lacking a gene match: 2. CDR1 MNHEY and CDR2 SVGAGI were looked up in the germline V gene. The CDR3 starts with the cysteine, ends with the phenylalanine, and has 14 residues. Only CDR3 DNA remains: 42 bases, in frame from the first base.

Broad study findings and their caveats: A naive or memory phenotype could not be assigned to roughly 75-95% of proliferating CD4+ or CD8+ clones. Because sequences at frequencies below about 10^-5 were poorly captured, only a minor fraction of alloreactive clones could be mapped back to unstimulated subsets. Unstimulated naive T cells appeared more diverse than memory T cells, and naive cells seemed to contribute substantially to the alloresponse. The cumulative frequency of alloreactive sequences traceable to unstimulated CD4+ memory T cells was significantly reduced by siplizumab. In reactions with siplizumab, an average of approximately 70% of mappable alloreactive CD4+ clones were Treg-derived, compared with 25% to 30% in control reactions. Whether proliferating Tregs from siplizumab cultures were suppressive was not functionally confirmed.

Input material: CFSE-low (dividing) CD8+ T cells sorted from an allogeneic mixed lymphocyte reaction. The source of this sequence is a human donor in good health; the cells came from an allogeneic mixed lymphocyte reaction. Some clones in this sample may be carry-over from other donors' samples. Recombination joined TRBV6-5 with TRBJ2-1, and 7 junctional nucleotides match TRBD2. The DNA sequence follows: TGTGCCAGCAGTTACTCGGCTAGCGGCAATGAGCAGTTCTTC. This gives the protein CASSYSASGNEQFF.